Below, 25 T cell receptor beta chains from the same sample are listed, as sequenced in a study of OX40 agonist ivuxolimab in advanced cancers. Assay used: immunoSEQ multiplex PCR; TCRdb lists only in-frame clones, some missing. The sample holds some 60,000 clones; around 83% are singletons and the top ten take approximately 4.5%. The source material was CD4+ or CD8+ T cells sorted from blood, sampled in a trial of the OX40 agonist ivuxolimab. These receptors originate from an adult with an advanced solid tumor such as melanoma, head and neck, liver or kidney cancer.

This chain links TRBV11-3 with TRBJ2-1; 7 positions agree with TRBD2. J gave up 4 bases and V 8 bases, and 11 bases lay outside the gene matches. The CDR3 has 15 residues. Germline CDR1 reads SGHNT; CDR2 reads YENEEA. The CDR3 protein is CASAPAGDSYNEQFF. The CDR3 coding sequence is TGTGCCAGCGCCCCGGCGGGAGACAGTTACAATGAGCAGTTCTTC.

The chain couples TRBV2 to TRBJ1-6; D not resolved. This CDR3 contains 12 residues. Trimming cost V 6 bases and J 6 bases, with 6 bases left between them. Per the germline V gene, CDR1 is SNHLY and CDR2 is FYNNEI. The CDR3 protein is CASRHINSPLHF. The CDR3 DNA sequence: TGTGCCAGCAGACATATTAATTCACCCCTCCACTTT.

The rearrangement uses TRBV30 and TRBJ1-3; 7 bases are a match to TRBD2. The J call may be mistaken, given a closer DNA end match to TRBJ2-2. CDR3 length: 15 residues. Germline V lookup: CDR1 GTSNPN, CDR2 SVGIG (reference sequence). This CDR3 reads CAWSVISGSGGELFF. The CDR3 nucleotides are TGTGCCTGGAGTGTAATTAGCGGGTCGGGCGGGGAGCTGTTTTTT.

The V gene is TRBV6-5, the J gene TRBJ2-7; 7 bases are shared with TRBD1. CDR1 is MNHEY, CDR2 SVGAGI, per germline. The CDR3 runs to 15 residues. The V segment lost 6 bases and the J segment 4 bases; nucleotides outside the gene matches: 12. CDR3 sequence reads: CASSGSQGRLYEQYF. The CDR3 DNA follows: TGTGCCAGCAGCGGATCACAGGGGAGATTGTACGAGCAGTACTTC.

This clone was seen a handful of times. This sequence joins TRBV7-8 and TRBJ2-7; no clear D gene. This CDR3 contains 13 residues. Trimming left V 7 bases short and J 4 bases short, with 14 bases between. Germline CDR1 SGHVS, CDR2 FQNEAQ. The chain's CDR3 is CASTTRTEYEQYF. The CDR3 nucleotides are TGTGCCAGCACCACCCGGACGGAGTACGAGCAGTACTTC.

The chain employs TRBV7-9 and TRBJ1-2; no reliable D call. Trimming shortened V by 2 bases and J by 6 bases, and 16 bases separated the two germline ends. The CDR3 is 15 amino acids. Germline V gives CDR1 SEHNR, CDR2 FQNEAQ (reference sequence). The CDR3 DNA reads TGTGCCAGCAGCTTAACGAACAGCCAAGGACATGGCTACACCTTC. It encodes CASSLTNSQGHGYTF.

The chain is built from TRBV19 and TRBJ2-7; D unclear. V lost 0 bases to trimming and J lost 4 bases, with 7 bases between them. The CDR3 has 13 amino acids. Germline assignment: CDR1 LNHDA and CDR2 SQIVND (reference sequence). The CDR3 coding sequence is TGTGCCAGTAGTATAGATCGAGAATACGAGCAGTACTTC. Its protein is CASSIDREYEQYF.

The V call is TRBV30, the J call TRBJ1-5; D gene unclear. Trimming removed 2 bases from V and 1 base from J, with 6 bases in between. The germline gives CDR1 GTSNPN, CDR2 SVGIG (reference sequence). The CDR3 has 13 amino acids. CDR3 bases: TGTGCCTGGAGTACAGAAAGCAATCAGCCCCAGCATTTT. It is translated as CAWSTESNQPQHF.

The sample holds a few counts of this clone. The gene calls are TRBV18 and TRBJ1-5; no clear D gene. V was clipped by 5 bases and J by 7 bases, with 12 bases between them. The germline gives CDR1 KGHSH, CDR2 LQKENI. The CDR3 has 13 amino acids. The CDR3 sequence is CASSSDYDQPQHF. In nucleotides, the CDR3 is TGTGCCAGCTCATCCGACTACGACCAGCCCCAGCATTTT. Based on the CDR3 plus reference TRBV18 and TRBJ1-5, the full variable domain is NAGVMQNPRHLVRRRGQEARLRCSPMKGHSHVYWYRQLPEEGLKFMVYLQKENIIDESGMPKERFSAEFPKEGPSILRIQQVVRGDSAAYFCASSSDYDQPQHFGDGTRLSIL.

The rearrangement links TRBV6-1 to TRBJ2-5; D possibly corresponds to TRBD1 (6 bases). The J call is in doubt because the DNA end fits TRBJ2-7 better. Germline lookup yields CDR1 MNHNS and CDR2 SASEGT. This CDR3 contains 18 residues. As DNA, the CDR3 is TGTGCCAGCAGTGAAGCGCTCATAGACAGGCTGGTGCCCTACGAGCAGTACTTC. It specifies CASSEALIDRLVPYEQYF.

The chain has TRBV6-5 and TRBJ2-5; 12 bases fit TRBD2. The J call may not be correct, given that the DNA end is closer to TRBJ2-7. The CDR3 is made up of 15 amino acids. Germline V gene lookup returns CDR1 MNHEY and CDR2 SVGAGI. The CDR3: CASSRLAGEAYEQYF. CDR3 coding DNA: TGTGCCAGCAGCAGACTAGCGGGAGAGGCCTACGAGCAGTACTTC.

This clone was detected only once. CDR3 DNA sequence: TGTGCCAGCAGCCTCAACCGGGACGAAGCTTTCTTT. Protein: CASSLNRDEAFF. The V call is TRBV5-6, the J call TRBJ1-1; possibly TRBD1 for D (5 bases). The CDR3 spans 12 residues. V was pared by 4 bases and J by 8 bases, with 12 bases between. The germline gives CDR1 SGHDT, CDR2 YYEEEE.

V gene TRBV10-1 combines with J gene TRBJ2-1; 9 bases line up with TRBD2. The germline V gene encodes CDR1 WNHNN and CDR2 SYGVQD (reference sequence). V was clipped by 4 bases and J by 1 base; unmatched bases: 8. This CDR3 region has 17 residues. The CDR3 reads CASSGPSGVGSYNEQFF. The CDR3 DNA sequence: TGCGCCAGCAGTGGTCCTAGCGGGGTGGGATCCTACAATGAGCAGTTCTTC.

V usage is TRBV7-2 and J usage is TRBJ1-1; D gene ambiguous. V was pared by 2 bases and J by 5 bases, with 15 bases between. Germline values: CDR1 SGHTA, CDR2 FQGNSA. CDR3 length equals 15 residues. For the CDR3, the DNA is TGTGCCAGCAGCTTACTAGGTAGGGTGCGGACTGAAGCTTTCTTT. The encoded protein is CASSLLGRVRTEAFF. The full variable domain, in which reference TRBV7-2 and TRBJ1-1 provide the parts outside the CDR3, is GAGVSQSPSNKVTEKGKDVELRCDPISGHTALYWYRQSLGQGLEFLIYFQGNSAPDKSGLPSDRFSAERTGGSVSTLTIQRTQQEDSAVYLCASSLLGRVRTEAFFGQGTRLTVV.

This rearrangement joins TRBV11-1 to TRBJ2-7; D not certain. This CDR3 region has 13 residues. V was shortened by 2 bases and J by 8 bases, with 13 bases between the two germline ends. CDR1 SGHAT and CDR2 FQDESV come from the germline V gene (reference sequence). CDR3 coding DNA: TGTGCCAGCAGCTTACTTGGGGAAGGAAAGCAGTACTTC. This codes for CASSLLGEGKQYF. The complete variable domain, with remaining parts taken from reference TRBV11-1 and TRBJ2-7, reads EAEVAQSPRYKITEKSQAVAFWCDPISGHATLYWYRQILGQGPELLVQFQDESVVDDSQLPKDRFSAERLKGVDSTLKIQPAELGDSAMYLCASSLLGEGKQYFGPGTRLTVT.

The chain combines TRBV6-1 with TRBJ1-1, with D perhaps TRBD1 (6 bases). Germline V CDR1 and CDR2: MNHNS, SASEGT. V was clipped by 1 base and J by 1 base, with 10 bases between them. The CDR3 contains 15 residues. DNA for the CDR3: TGTGCCAGCAGTGAAGGGGTCAGGGGGAACACTGAAGCTTTCTTT. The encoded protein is CASSEGVRGNTEAFF.

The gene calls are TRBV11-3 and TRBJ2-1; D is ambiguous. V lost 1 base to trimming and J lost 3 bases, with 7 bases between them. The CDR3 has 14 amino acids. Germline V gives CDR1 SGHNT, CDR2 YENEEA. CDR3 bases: TGTGCCAGCAGCTTAGGAAGGAGCTACAATGAGCAGTTCTTC. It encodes CASSLGRSYNEQFF.

CDR3 protein: CASSQRRGTQYF. The CDR3, as DNA: TGTGCCAGCAGTCAAAGACGGGGAACGCAGTACTTC. This chain links TRBV28 with TRBJ2-5; D is perhaps TRBD2 (5 bases). This CDR3 region has 12 residues. Per the germline V gene, CDR1 is MDHEN and CDR2 is SYDVKM. V shed 5 bases and J shed 11 bases, with 15 bases lying between them.

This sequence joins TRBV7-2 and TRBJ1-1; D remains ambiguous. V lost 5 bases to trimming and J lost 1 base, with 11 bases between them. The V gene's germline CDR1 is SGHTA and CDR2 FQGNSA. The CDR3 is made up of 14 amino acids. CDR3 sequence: CASSRLTWNTEAFF. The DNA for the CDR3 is TGTGCCAGCAGCCGCCTAACGTGGAACACTGAAGCTTTCTTT.

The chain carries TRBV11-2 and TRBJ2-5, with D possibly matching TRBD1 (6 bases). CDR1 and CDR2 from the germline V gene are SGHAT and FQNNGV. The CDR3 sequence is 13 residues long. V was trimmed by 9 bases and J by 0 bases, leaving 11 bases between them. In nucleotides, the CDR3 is TGTGCCAGTTCGACAGGCCACCAAGAGACCCAGTACTTC. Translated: CASSTGHQETQYF.

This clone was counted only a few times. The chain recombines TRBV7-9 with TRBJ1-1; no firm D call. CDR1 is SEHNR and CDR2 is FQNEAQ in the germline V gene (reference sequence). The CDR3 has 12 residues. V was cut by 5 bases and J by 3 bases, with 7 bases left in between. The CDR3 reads CASSLLYTEAFF. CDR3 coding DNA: TGTGCCAGCAGCCTACTTTACACTGAAGCTTTCTTT.

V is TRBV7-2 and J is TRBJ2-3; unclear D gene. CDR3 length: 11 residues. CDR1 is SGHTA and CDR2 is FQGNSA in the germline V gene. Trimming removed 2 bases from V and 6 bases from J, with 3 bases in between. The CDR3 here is CASSLLDTQYF. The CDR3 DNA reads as TGTGCCAGCAGCTTATTGGATACGCAGTATTTT.

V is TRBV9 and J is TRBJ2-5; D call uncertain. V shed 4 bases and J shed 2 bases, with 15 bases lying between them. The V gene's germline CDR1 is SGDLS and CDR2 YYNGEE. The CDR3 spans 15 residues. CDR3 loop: CASSTSLGKQETQYF. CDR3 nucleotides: TGTGCCAGCAGCACCTCCCTAGGGAAACAAGAGACCCAGTACTTC.

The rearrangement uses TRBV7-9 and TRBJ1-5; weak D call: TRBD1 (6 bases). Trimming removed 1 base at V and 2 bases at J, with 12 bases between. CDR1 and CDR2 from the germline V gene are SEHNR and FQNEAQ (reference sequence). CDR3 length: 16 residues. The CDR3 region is CASSLGTRTGNQPQHF. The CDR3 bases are TGTGCCAGCAGCTTAGGAACTCGGACAGGCAATCAGCCCCAGCATTTT.

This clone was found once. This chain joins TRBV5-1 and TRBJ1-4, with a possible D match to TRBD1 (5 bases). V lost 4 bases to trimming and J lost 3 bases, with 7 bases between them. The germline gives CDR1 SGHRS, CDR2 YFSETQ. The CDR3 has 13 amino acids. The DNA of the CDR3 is TGCGCCAGCAGCGGGGACGCTAATGAAAAACTGTTTTTT. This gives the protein CASSGDANEKLFF.